This is a list of T cell receptor beta chains from one sample in a study of T cells in Graves' hyperthyroidism and ophthalmopathy. TCRdb re-called the multiplex PCR reads through MiXCR, storing one row per CDR3 protein. The sample yields approximately 510,000 distinct CDR3 sequences, around 20% seen once. Sequenced material: blood. The receptors shown here come from a man between 18 and 35 years old with Graves' hyperthyroidism. Both conserved end residues are part of each CDR3. The D gene is left open where the match is weak. Clone size appears in some rows only: once, few, many, or a class for an expanded clone.

j_call	d_call	v_call	clone_size	cdr3_nt	cdr3_aa
TRBJ1-5	.	TRBV2	.	TGTGCCAGCAGTCAACAGGGTATTAGCAATCAGCCCCAGCATTTT	CASSQQGISNQPQHF
TRBJ1-5	.	TRBV12-3/TRBV12-4	many	TGTGCCAGCAGTTTGGGCGCGGGGGCATATCAGCCCCAGCATTTT	CASSLGAGAYQPQHF
TRBJ1-1	TRBD1	TRBV15	many	TGTGCCACCAGCAGGCCGGGACAGATATTGAACACTGAAGCTTTCTTT	CATSRPGQILNTEAFF
TRBJ1-1	.	TRBV12-3/TRBV12-4	many	TGTGCCAGCAAGGGGAACACTGAAGCTTTCTTT	CASKGNTEAFF
TRBJ1-2	TRBD1	TRBV4-1	.	TGCGCCAGCAGCCAGCCGGGACAGGGGGCGCCGGTGAATGGCTACACCTTC	CASSQPGQGAPVNGYTF
TRBJ1-5	.	TRBV12-3/TRBV12-4	many	TGTGCCAGCAGCCTCTGGGGGCTGGGTCAGCCCCAGCATTTT	CASSLWGLGQPQHF
TRBJ1-1	.	TRBV12-3/TRBV12-4	few	TGTGCCAGCAGTCAGATTAACACTGAAGCTTTCTTT	CASSQINTEAFF
TRBJ1-5	.	TRBV2	many	TGTGCCAGCAGTGGGACAGTTCTTGGCAATCAGCCCCAGCATTTT	CASSGTVLGNQPQHF
TRBJ2-2	TRBD2	TRBV2	many	TGTGCCAGCAGTGGCGGGGGGGCTTTCACCGGGGAGCTGTTTTTT	CASSGGGAFTGELFF
TRBJ1-1	TRBD1	TRBV29-1	few	TGCAGCGTTGACAGGGGGCGTCGAAGTCCTGAAGCTTTCTTT	CSVDRGRRSPEAFF
TRBJ2-7	.	TRBV4-1	many	TGCGCCAGCAGCCATAGCGGGACAGGGTCCTACGAGCAGTACTTC	CASSHSGTGSYEQYF
TRBJ2-2	.	TRBV27	.	TGTGCCAGCGGGAGGACCGGGGAGCTGTTTTTT	CASGRTGELFF
TRBJ2-7	.	TRBV2	many	TGTGCCAGCAGTGAACGGTACGAGCAGTACTTC	CASSERYEQYF
TRBJ1-2	.	TRBV28	.	TGTGCCAGCTCCCCCCCGGGACCCTCTAGCTATGGCTACACCTTC	CASSPPGPSSYGYTF
TRBJ2-7	.	TRBV30	many	TGTGCCTGGAGTGGACAGGTAAAGACCTACGAGCAGTACTTC	CAWSGQVKTYEQYF
TRBJ1-1	.	TRBV4-1	.	TGCGCCAGCAGCTTCGGAATGTACACTGAAGCTTTCTTT	CASSFGMYTEAFF
TRBJ1-5	.	TRBV6-1	.	TGTGCCAGCGGGCCGTTTCAGGGGAGTCAGCCCCAGCATTTT	CASGPFQGSQPQHF
TRBJ1-2	.	TRBV7-9	many	TGTGCCAGCAGCTTAGACACATCTCGAGGCTACACCTTC	CASSLDTSRGYTF
TRBJ2-2	TRBD1	TRBV11-2	.	TGTGCCAGCAGCTTGACAGGGGGCGGGGCCGGGGAGCTGTTTTTT	CASSLTGGGAGELFF
TRBJ2-5	TRBD2	TRBV30	.	TGTGCCTGGAGTACCACTAGCGGGAGGGGAGAGACCCAGTACTTC	CAWSTTSGRGETQYF
TRBJ2-7	TRBD1	TRBV30	few	TGTGCCTGGAGCCGTGGTAGTCGGGACAGGTCCTACGAGCAGTACTTC	CAWSRGSRDRSYEQYF
TRBJ1-1	TRBD1	TRBV5-1	few	TGCGCCAGCAGCTTGGTCGCCGGACAGGGAGTACTGAACACTGAAGCTTTCTTT	CASSLVAGQGVLNTEAFF
TRBJ2-4	.	TRBV5-1	.	TGCGCCAGCAGCTCCCCAGGGGTCAAAAACATTAAGTACTTC	CASSSPGVKNIKYF
TRBJ2-7	TRBD1	TRBV7-9	many	TGTGCCAGCAGCTTTGACAGGGGTGTTTTCTACGAGCAGTACTTC	CASSFDRGVFYEQYF
TRBJ1-1	.	TRBV27	few	TGTGCCAGCAGGGGGGGTAGTATTGAAGCTTTCTTT	CASRGGSIEAFF
TRBJ2-7	.	TRBV12-3/TRBV12-4	once	TGTGCCAGCAGTTTTTGGATAACCTCCTACGATCAGTACTTC	CASSFWITSYDQYF
TRBJ2-7	.	TRBV12-3/TRBV12-4	many	TGTGCCAGCAGTTTGCAGGGGAGGGACGAGCAGTACTTC	CASSLQGRDEQYF
TRBJ2-6	.	TRBV27	many	TGTGCCAGCAAATTGGCGTATGGGGCCAACGTCCTGACTTTC	CASKLAYGANVLTF
TRBJ1-5	.	TRBV27	many	TGTGCCAGCAGCCTCAGTCACCATCAGCCCCAGCATTTT	CASSLSHHQPQHF
TRBJ1-5	.	TRBV28	.	TGTGCCAGCAGTCCCTCTTCCCGAGGCAATCAGCCCCAGCATTTT	CASSPSSRGNQPQHF
TRBJ2-7	.	TRBV27	many	TGTGCCAGCAGTAACGAACCGGGACGCGGGGCCTACGAGCAGTACTTC	CASSNEPGRGAYEQYF
TRBJ2-7	.	TRBV18	few	TGTGCCAGCTCACCAGCGGGACAGCCCTACGAGCAGTACTTC	CASSPAGQPYEQYF
TRBJ2-5	TRBD2	TRBV20-1	many	TGCAGTGAGGGACTAGCGGGGACAGAGACCCAGTACTTC	CSEGLAGTETQYF
TRBJ1-5	.	TRBV27	many	TGTGCCAGCAAGCCGGCCCAAGGGCCCAATCAGCCCCAGCATTTT	CASKPAQGPNQPQHF
TRBJ1-2	TRBD1	TRBV28	many	TGTGCCAGCAGTTCTCAGGGGGCGCGGGGCTACACCTTC	CASSSQGARGYTF
TRBJ2-7	.	TRBV6-1	many	TGTGCCAGCAGCGCGTCCCGTTACGAGCAGTACTTC	CASSASRYEQYF
TRBJ2-5	TRBD1	TRBV28	many	TGTGCCAGCAGTGGAAGACAGGGGGGTAAAGAGACCCAGTACTTC	CASSGRQGGKETQYF
TRBJ2-6	TRBD1	TRBV12-3/TRBV12-4	many	TGTGCCAGCAGTACCGGGACAGGGGCGTCCGGGGCCAACGTCCTGACTTTC	CASSTGTGASGANVLTF
TRBJ1-5	.	TRBV20-1	many	TGCAGTGCGAGCAAACGGGGCCCCAGCGATCAGCCCCAGCATTTT	CSASKRGPSDQPQHF
TRBJ1-1	TRBD1	TRBV10-3	many	TGTGCCATCACCAGGGGGGACACTGAAGCTTTCTTT	CAITRGDTEAFF
TRBJ2-7	.	TRBV5-1	few	TGCGCCAGCAGCGGTAGAGGGAACGAGCAGTACTTC	CASSGRGNEQYF
TRBJ1-2	.	TRBV6-2/TRBV6-3	.	TGTGCCAGCACTAAAAACAGGCAGAACTATGGCTACACCTTC	CASTKNRQNYGYTF
TRBJ2-7	.	TRBV10-2	.	TGCGCCACCGGAGTTGGTGTCGGTTACGAGCAGTACTTC	CATGVGVGYEQYF
TRBJ1-2	TRBD1	TRBV6-1	many	TGTGCCAGCAGTCTGGGACAGGGAGGGTTGAGCTATGGCTACACCTTC	CASSLGQGGLSYGYTF
TRBJ1-1	.	TRBV19	once	TGTGCCAGTAGTAGCCGCGCGGGGAGGAACACTGAAGCTTTCTTT	CASSSRAGRNTEAFF
TRBJ2-2	TRBD2	TRBV27	few	TGTGCCAGCAGATCGACTAGCGGGGGGTCCCCGAACACCGGGGAGCTGTTTTTT	CASRSTSGGSPNTGELFF
TRBJ1-1	TRBD1	TRBV2	many	TGTGCCAGCAGTCAGACAGGGTCCACTGAAGCTTTCTTT	CASSQTGSTEAFF
TRBJ1-3	.	TRBV19	many	TGTGCCAGTATAAGCAGGTCGAACGGAAACACCATATATTTT	CASISRSNGNTIYF
TRBJ1-5	.	TRBV7-2	few	TGTGCCAGCAGCTTAGGTTCCAGTTCATCTCAGCCCCAGCATTTT	CASSLGSSSSQPQHF
TRBJ1-1	.	TRBV7-2	.	TGTGCCAGCAGCTCCTACGGTGCTGAAGCTTTCTTT	CASSSYGAEAFF
TRBJ2-7	TRBD1	TRBV20-1	.	TGCAGTGCTAGACGAACCGGGACAGGGGCCCACGAGCAGTACTTC	CSARRTGTGAHEQYF
TRBJ2-7	TRBD1	TRBV2	many	TGTGCCAGCAGAAGGACAGGGCAAAACTACGAGCAGTACTTC	CASRRTGQNYEQYF
TRBJ1-1	.	TRBV7-9	.	TGTGCCAGCGGTGGGGGCGCGGCTACTGAAGCTTTCTTT	CASGGGAATEAFF
TRBJ1-1	TRBD1	TRBV2	many	TGTGCCAGCACTCCAGGACAGGGAGGCTTGGCTGAAGCTTTCTTT	CASTPGQGGLAEAFF